This entry describes one T cell receptor beta chain. The antigen is unknown. The CDR3 contains 13 residues. V was trimmed by 2 bases and J by 7 bases, leaving 12 bases between them. The germline gives CDR1 SGHVS, CDR2 FQNEAQ. Lysates of CMV-infected fibroblasts at roughly 10 ug/mL stimulated these cells. Sorting of responding CD4+ T cells relied on upregulated CD40 ligand together with CD69. The libraries were made with immunoSEQ version 4 in survey mode. The method was immunoSEQ multiplex PCR; TCRdb's version includes in-frame clones alone and lacks a portion of them. This sample has under 15,000 clones, with 71% found just once. The sample originates from a study of persistence of HIV-infected CD4 T cells. About the research overall: Multiple blood draws of up to about 180 mL, except two donors with single leukapheresis.

This chain joins TRBV7-8 and TRBJ2-7; perhaps TRBD1 as D (6 bases). The material sequenced was CD4+ T cells sorted from PBMCs after roughly 20-hour stimulation, taken from a patient who received antiretroviral therapy. The TCR comes from an adult man with HIV who was CMV-seropositive. The CDR3 is CASSLPGTREQYF. CDR3 nucleotide sequence: TGTGCCAGCAGCTTACCCGGGACAAGGGAGCAGTACTTC.